This note documents a single T cell receptor beta chain sequence. The data are from a study of blood T cell repertoires in COVID-19. The data were produced by immunoSEQ multiplex PCR, yet TCRdb's version contains in-frame clones alone and is incomplete. The sample contains fewer than 250,000 clones, approximately 82% of which appear only once. The CDR3 has 14 amino acids. The V gene end was trimmed by 7 bases and the J gene end by 11 bases; junction bases not matched to a gene: 16. Germline assignment: CDR1 ENHRY and CDR2 SYGVKD. The sample taken for sequencing was peripheral blood. This sequence originates from a woman aged 50 to 60 with acute or convalescent COVID-19. This rearrangement joins TRBV10-3 to TRBJ1-2; 7 positions match TRBD1. The CDR3 loop reads CAITRDSGGRMYTF. DNA of the CDR3: TGTGCCATCACCCGGGACAGCGGAGGGCGAATGTACACCTTC.